This T cell receptor (beta chain) was sequenced in a study of blood T cells in healthy people across ages. Through a sample-barcoded 5' primer and a J-beta primer mix, a second PCR was run for about 7 to 12 cycles. TCRdb processed the 5' RACE reads anew with MiXCR; each CDR3 protein has one entry. This sample carries over a million distinct CDR3 sequences, almost 25% of them seen once, and the ten largest clones take around 0.7%. In its sample, this clonotype was seen a few times. The same specimen was also included in a second study, on T cells of mothers and their children.

This sequence was found in a girl aged 2-10 years in good health. Sequenced: blood.

This CDR3 reads CASSSTGTLSYNEQFF. DNA of the CDR3: TGTGCCAGCAGCTCAACCGGTACGCTCTCCTACAATGAGCAGTTCTTC. The V call is TRBV7-3, the J call TRBJ2-1; D gene uncertain. The CDR3 extends over 16 amino acids. Looked up from germline, CDR1 is SGHTA and CDR2 is FQGTGA. Trimming stripped 4 bases from V and 0 bases from J, with 13 bases between.